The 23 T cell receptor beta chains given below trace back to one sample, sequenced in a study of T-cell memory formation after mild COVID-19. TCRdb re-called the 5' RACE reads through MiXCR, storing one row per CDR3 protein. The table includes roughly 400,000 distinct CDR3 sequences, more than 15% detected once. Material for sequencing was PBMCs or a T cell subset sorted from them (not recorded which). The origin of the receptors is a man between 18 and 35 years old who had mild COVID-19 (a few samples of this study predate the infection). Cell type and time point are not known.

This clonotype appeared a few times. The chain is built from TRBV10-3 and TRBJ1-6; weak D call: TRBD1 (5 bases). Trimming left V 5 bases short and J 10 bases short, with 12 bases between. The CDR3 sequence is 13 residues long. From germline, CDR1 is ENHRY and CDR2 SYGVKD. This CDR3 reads CAISPGLRSPLHF. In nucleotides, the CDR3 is TGTGCCATCAGTCCAGGGTTGAGGTCACCCCTCCACTTT.

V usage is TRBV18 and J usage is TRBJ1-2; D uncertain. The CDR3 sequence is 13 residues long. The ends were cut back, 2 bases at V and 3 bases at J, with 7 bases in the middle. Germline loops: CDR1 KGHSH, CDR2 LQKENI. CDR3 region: CASSPSPDYGYTF. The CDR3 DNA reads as TGTGCCAGCTCACCATCTCCGGACTATGGCTACACCTTC.

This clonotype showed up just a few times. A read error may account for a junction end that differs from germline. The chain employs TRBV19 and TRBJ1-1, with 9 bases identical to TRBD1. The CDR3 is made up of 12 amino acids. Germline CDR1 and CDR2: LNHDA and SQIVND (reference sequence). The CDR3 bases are TGTGCCAGCCAGTCCCGGGACAGGGATAGGATCTTT. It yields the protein CASQSRDRDRIF.

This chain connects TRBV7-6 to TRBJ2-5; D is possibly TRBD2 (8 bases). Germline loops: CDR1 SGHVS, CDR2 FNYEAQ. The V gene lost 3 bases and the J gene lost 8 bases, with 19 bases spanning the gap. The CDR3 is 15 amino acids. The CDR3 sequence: CASSLTGTGGDTQYF. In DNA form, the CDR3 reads TGTGCCAGCAGCTTGACAGGGACCGGGGGGGACACCCAGTACTTC.

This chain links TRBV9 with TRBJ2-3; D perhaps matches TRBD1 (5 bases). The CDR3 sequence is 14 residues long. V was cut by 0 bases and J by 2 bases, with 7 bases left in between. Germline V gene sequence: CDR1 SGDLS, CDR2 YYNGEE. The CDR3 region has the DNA TGTGCCAGCAGCGTAGTGGGGCCCACAGATACGCAGTATTTT. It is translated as CASSVVGPTDTQYF.

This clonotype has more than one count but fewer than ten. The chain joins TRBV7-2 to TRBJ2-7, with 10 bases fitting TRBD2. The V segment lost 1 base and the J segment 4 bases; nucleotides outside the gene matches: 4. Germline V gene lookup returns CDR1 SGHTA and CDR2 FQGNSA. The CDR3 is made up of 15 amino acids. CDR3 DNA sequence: TGTGCCAGCAGCTTAGGAGCGGGGGGGATGTACGAGCAGTACTTC. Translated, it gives CASSLGAGGMYEQYF.

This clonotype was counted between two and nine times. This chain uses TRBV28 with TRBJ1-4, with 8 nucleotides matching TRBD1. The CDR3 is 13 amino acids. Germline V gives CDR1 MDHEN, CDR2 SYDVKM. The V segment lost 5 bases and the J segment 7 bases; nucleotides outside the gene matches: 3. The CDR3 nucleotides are TGTGCCAGCAGTAACACAGGGGGTGAAAAACTGTTTTTT. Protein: CASSNTGGEKLFF.

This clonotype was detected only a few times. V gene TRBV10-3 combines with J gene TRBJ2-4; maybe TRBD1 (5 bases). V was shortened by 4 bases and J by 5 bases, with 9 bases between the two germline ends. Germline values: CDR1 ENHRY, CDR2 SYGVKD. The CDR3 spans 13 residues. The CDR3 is CAISVGRENIQYF. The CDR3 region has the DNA TGTGCCATCAGTGTCGGCAGGGAAAACATTCAGTACTTC.

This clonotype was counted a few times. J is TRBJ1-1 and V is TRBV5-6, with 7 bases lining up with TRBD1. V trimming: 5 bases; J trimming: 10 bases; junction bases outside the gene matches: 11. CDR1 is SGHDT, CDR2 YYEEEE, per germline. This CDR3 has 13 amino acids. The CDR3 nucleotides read TGTGCCAGCAGTTACAGGGGCTGGATCGGAGCTTTCTTT. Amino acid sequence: CASSYRGWIGAFF.

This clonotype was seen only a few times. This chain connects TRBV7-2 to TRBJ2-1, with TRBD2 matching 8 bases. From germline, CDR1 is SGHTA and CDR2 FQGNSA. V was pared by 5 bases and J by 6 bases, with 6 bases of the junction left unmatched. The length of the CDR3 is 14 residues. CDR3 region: CASSRGGGSNEQFF. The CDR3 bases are TGTGCCAGCAGCCGGGGGGGCGGAAGCAATGAGCAGTTCTTC.

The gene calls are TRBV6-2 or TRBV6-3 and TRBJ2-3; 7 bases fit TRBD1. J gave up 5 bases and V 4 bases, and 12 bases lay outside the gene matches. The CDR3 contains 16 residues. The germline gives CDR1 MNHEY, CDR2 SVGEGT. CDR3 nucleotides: TGTGCCAGCAGTTCTCTAGACAGGGTATCAGGAGATACGCAGTATTTT. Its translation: CASSSLDRVSGDTQYF.

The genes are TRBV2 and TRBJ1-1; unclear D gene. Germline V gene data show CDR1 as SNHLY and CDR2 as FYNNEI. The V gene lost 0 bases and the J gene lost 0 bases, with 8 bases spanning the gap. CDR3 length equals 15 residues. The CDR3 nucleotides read TGTGCCAGCAGTGAAGCGGTGCAGATGAACACTGAAGCTTTCTTT. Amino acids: CASSEAVQMNTEAFF. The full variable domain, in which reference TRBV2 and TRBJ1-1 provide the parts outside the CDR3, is EPEVTQTPSHQVTQMGQEVILRCVPISNHLYFYWYRQILGQKVEFLVSFYNNEISEKSEIFDDQFSVERPDGSNFTLKIRSTKLEDSAMYFCASSEAVQMNTEAFFGQGTRLTVV.

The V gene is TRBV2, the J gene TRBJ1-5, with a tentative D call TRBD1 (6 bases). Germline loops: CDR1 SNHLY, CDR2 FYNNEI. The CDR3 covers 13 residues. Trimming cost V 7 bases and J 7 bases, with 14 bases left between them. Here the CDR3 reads CASKGDITQPQHF. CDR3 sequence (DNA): TGTGCCAGCAAAGGGGACATAACGCAGCCCCAGCATTTT.

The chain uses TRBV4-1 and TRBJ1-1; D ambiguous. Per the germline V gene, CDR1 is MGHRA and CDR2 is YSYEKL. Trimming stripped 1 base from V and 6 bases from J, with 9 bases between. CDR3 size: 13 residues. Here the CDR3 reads CASSQGRIAEAFF. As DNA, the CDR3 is TGCGCCAGCAGCCAAGGGAGGATCGCTGAAGCTTTCTTT.

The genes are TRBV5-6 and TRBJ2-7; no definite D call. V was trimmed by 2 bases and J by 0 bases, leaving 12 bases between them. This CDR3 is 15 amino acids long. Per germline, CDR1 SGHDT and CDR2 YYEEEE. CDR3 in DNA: TGTGCCAGCAGCTTCGGGCAGGCCTACTCCTACGAGCAGTACTTC. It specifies CASSFGQAYSYEQYF. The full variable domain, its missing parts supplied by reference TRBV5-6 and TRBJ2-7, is DAGVTQSPTHLIKTRGQQVTLRCSPKSGHDTVSWYQQALGQGPQFIFQYYEEEERQRGNFPDRFSGHQFPNYSSELNVNALLLGDSALYLCASSFGQAYSYEQYFGPGTRLTVT.

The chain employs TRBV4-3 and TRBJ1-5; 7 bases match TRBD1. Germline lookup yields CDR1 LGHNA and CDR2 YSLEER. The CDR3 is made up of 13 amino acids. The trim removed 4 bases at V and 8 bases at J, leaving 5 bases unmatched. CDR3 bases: TGCGCCAGCAGCCGGCAAACAGGGGAGCCCCAGCATTTT. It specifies CASSRQTGEPQHF.

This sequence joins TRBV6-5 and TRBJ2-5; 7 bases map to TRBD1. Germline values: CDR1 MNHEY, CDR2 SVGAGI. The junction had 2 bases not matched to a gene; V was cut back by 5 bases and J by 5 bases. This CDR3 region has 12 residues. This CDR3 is CASSDREETQYF. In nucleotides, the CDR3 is TGTGCCAGCAGTGACAGGGAGGAGACCCAGTACTTC.

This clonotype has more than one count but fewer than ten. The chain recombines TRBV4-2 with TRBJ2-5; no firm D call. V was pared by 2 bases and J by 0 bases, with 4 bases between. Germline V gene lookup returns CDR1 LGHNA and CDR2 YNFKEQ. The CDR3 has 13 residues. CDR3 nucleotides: TGTGCCAGCAGCCAACAGTACCAAGAGACCCAGTACTTC. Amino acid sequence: CASSQQYQETQYF.

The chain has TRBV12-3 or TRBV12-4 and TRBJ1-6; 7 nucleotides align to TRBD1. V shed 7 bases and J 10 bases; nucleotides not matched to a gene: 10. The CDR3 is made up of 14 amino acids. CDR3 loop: CASTEGRGRSPLHF. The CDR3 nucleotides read TGTGCCAGCACCGAGGGGAGGGGGCGATCACCCCTCCACTTT.

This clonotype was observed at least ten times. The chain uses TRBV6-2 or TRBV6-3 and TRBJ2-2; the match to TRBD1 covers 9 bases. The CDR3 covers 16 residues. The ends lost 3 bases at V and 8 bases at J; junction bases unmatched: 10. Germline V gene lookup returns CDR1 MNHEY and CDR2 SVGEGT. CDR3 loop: CASSYGTGRATGELFF. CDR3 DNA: TGTGCCAGCAGTTATGGGACAGGGCGAGCGACAGGGGAGCTGTTTTTT.

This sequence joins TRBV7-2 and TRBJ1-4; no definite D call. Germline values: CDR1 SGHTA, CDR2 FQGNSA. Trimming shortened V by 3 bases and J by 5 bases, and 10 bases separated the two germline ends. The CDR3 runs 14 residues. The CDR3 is CASSLGLRNEKLFF. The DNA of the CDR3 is TGTGCCAGCAGCTTGGGGTTGAGGAATGAAAAACTGTTTTTT.

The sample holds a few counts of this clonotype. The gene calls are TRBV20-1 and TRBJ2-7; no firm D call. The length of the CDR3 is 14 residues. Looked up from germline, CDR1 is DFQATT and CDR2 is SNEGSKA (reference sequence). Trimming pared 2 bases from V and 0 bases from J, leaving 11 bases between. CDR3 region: CSARTSGSSYEQYV. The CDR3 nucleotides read TGCAGTGCTAGAACCTCCGGCAGCTCCTACGAGCAGTACGTC.

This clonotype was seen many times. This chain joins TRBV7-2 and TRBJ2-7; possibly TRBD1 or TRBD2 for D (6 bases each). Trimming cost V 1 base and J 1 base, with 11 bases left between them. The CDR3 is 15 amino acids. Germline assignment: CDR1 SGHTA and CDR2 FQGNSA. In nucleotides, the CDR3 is TGTGCCAGCAGCTTAGAGGGGGACTCTTCCTACGAGCAGTACGTC. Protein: CASSLEGDSSYEQYV.